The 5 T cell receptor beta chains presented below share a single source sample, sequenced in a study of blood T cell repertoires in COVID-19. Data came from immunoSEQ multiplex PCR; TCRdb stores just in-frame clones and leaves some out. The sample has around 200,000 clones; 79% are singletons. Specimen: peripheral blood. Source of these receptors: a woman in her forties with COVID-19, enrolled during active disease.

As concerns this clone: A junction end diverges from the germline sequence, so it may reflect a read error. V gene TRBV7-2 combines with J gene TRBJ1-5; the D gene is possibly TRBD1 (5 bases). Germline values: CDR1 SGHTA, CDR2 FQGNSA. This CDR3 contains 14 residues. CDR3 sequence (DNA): TGTGCCAGCAGTTTAGAGGGGCCCCATCAGCCCCAGCATTTT. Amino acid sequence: CASSLEGPHQPQHF.

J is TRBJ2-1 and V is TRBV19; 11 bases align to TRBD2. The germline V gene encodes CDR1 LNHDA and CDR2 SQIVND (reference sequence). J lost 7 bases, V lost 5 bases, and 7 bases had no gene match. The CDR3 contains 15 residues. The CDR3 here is CASSGWTSGLNEQFF. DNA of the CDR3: TGTGCCAGTAGTGGGTGGACTAGCGGGCTGAATGAGCAGTTCTTC.

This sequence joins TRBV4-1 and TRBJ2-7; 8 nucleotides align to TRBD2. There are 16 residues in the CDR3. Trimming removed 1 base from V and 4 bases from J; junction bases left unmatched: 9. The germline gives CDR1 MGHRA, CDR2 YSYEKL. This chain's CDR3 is CASSQGIAGYYYEQYF. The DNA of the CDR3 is TGCGCCAGCAGCCAAGGCATAGCGGGGTACTATTACGAGCAGTACTTC.

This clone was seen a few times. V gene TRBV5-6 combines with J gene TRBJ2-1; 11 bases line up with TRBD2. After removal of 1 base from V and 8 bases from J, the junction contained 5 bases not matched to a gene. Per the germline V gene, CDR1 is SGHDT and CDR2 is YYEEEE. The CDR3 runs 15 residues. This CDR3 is CASSLRLAGGDEQFF. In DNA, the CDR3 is TGTGCCAGCAGCTTGAGGCTAGCGGGAGGCGATGAGCAGTTCTTC.

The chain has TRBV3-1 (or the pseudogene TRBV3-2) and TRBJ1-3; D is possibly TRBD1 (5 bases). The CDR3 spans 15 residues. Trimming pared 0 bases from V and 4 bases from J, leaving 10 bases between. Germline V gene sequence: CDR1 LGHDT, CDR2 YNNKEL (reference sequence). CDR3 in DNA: TGTGCCAGCAGCCAAGATGAAAACAGGGGAAACACCATATATTTT. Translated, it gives CASSQDENRGNTIYF.